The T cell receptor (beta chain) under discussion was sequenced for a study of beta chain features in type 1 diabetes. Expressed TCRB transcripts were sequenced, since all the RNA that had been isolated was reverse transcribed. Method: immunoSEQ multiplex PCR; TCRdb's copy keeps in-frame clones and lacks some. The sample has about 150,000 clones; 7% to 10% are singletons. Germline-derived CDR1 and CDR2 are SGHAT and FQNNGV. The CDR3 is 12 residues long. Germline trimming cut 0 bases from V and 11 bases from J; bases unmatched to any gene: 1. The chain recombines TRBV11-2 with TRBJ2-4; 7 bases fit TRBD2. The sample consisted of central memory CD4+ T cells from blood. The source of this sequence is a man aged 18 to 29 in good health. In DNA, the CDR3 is TGTGCCAGCAGCTTAGAAGCGGGGTTTCAGTACTTC. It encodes CASSLEAGFQYF. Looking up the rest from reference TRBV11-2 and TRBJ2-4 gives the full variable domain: EAGVAQSPRYKIIEKRQSVAFWCNPISGHATLYWYQQILGQGPKLLIQFQNNGVVDDSQLPKDRFSAERLKGVDSTLKIQPAKLEDSAVYLCASSLEAGFQYFGAGTRLSVL.